This T cell receptor (beta chain) was obtained from a study of siplizumab effects on memory and regulatory T cells. Germline values: CDR1 LNHDA, CDR2 SQIVND (reference sequence). Between the trimmed V and J ends, which lost 5 bases and 6 bases, there was a span of 10 bases. This CDR3 is 13 amino acids long. This table comes from immunoSEQ multiplex PCR, and its TCRdb copy is limited to in-frame clones, with some not included. This sample has roughly 70,000 clones, with 85% to 95% found just once. This clone was observed a handful of times. What it recognizes is unknown. Findings and limits, study-wide: Significantly reduced by siplizumab was the cumulative frequency of alloreactive sequences, namely those traceable to unstimulated CD4+ memory cells. The diversity of naive T cells seemed greater than that of memory cells, and their alloresponse contribution seemed major. Most proliferating CD4+ or CD8+ clones, roughly 80-97%, had no naive or memory assignment.

Sequenced material: CD8+ T cells sorted from blood. The TCR sequence derives from a human donor in good health. The rearrangement joins TRBV19 to TRBJ2-2; either TRBD1 or TRBD2 may fit D (5 bases each). CDR3 in amino acids: CASSQGEPGELFF. CDR3 nucleotides: TGTGCCAGTAGTCAAGGGGAGCCCGGGGAGCTGTTTTTT.